The present T cell receptor (beta chain) was sequenced within a study of tumor-infiltrating lymphocytes in primary liver carcinoma. Across the study: Among the tumors, stages were T1-T3 N0M0 and sizes about 4.2 to 10 cm.

The germline V gene has CDR1 SQVTM and CDR2 ANQGSEA. The CDR3 contains 13 residues. A primer matching the constant region was used to make TCR beta cDNA from 500 to 650 ng of total RNA. Modified slightly, ARM-PCR produced TCR beta libraries over three nested multiplex PCR rounds. The opening two PCR rounds, approximately 10 cycles each, paired TRBV1-TRBV30 forward primers with a C-beta reverse primer. A single record per CDR3 protein comes from TCRdb applying MiXCR to the multiplex PCR reads. This sample has about 200,000 distinct CDR3 sequences; 65% occur once, and the top ten carry roughly 6.8%. The study extracted blood RNA from unsorted whole blood and also extracted germline DNA. In regard to this clonotype: Just one base apart from a much larger clone, this may be a read error.

The source of this sequence is a woman aged 55-75 years with primary liver carcinoma and hepatitis B virus infection. The chain uses TRBV29-1 and TRBJ2-1; D is unclear. Sequenced: peripheral blood. CDR3 loop: CSVDSVPYSEQFF. CDR3 DNA sequence: TGCAGCGTTGATTCCGTCCCCTACAGTGAGCAGTTCTTC.